A single sample gave rise to the 16 T cell receptor beta chains below, sequenced in a study of T-cell memory formation after mild COVID-19. TCRdb recomputed calls from the 5' RACE reads with MiXCR, one row per CDR3 protein. The sample holds approximately 430,000 distinct CDR3 sequences, about 22% seen once. The specimen was PBMCs or a T cell subset sorted from them (not recorded which). The source is an adult woman who had mild COVID-19 (a few samples of this study predate the infection). Cell type and time point are not known.

The chain combines TRBV5-1 with TRBJ2-3; 12 positions agree with TRBD2. CDR1 and CDR2 (germline): SGHRS, YFSETQ. The CDR3 is made up of 16 amino acids. The trim removed 4 bases at V and 3 bases at J, leaving 6 bases unmatched. CDR3 sequence: CASSITSGGSTDTQYF. The CDR3 bases are TGCGCCAGCAGCATTACTAGCGGGGGGTCGACAGATACGCAGTATTTT.

This clonotype was detected only a few times. This chain uses TRBV28 with TRBJ2-7; D not certain. CDR3 length equals 16 residues. Per germline, CDR1 MDHEN and CDR2 SYDVKM. Trimming cost V 4 bases and J 2 bases, with 18 bases left between them. CDR3 loop: CASSSHGGALAYEQYF. As DNA, the CDR3 is TGTGCCAGCAGTTCCCATGGTGGCGCGTTGGCCTACGAGCAGTACTTC.

The rearrangement uses TRBV5-1 and TRBJ2-2; the D gene is possibly TRBD1 (5 bases). V was pared by 0 bases and J by 4 bases, with 10 bases between. Germline V CDR1 and CDR2: SGHRS, YFSETQ. This CDR3 is built from 15 residues. The CDR3 DNA is TGCGCCAGCAGCTTGGCCGACAGAACCACCGGGGAGCTGTTTTTT. Its protein is CASSLADRTTGELFF.

This sequence joins TRBV12-3 or TRBV12-4 and TRBJ1-1; D call uncertain. The length of the CDR3 is 13 residues. The germline V and J ends were trimmed by 6 bases and 0 bases, with 8 bases remaining between them. The CDR3 sequence: CASRPELNTEAFF. The CDR3 nucleotides are TGTGCCAGCAGGCCAGAGCTGAACACTGAAGCTTTCTTT.

For this clonotype: One junction end disagrees with the germline gene, perhaps due to a read error. The chain couples TRBV20-1 to TRBJ2-1; D unresolved. The germline CDR1 and CDR2 sequences are DFQATT and SNEGSKA (reference sequence). The CDR3 runs 12 residues. The CDR3 sequence: CSARESLRIMGF. Here the CDR3 DNA reads TGCAGTGCTAGAGAATCGCTCCGGATAATGGGCTTC.

V gene TRBV20-1 combines with J gene TRBJ1-1; 7 bases are a match to TRBD1. CDR1 DFQATT and CDR2 SNEGSKA come from the germline V gene (reference sequence). V shed 2 bases, J shed 0 bases, and the junction held 12 bases outside the gene matches. The CDR3 covers 17 residues. As DNA, the CDR3 is TGCAGTGCTAGACGCGTATCGGGACAGAGGATGAACACTGAAGCTTTCTTT. It specifies CSARRVSGQRMNTEAFF.

This clonotype has just a few counts. V and J are TRBV6-5 and TRBJ1-6; no reliable D call. V gave up 4 bases and J gave up 15 bases, with 13 bases separating them. Germline lookup yields CDR1 MNHEY and CDR2 SVGAGI. This CDR3 is built from 12 residues. The CDR3 DNA follows: TGTGCCAGCAGTTCGGCCGGGAGCAGCCTCCACTTT. Encoded protein: CASSSAGSSLHF.

The genes are TRBV20-1 and TRBJ2-7; D is uncertain. There are 13 residues in the CDR3. Germline V gene sequence: CDR1 DFQATT, CDR2 SNEGSKA (reference sequence). The V end was cut by 0 bases, the J end by 1 base, with 7 bases between. CDR3 protein: CSAREGSSYEQYF. The CDR3, as DNA: TGCAGTGCTAGAGAGGGCAGTTCCTACGAGCAGTACTTC.

In nucleotides, the CDR3 is TGTGCCAGCAGCTCTGCCGGGACTAGCGGTTCCTACGAGCAGTACTTC. It yields the protein CASSSAGTSGSYEQYF. The J gene is TRBJ2-7, the V gene TRBV7-9; 11 nucleotides line up with TRBD2. This CDR3 comprises 16 residues. After removal of 4 bases from V and 1 base from J, the junction contained 6 bases not matched to a gene. CDR1 is SEHNR and CDR2 is FQNEAQ in the germline V gene (reference sequence).

The V and J genes are TRBV12-3 or TRBV12-4 and TRBJ2-5, with D tentatively TRBD1 (5 bases). V lost 8 bases to trimming and J lost 9 bases, with 13 bases between them. This CDR3 is built from 11 residues. As DNA, the CDR3 is TGTGCCAGCGGGTCTACCAGGGCCCAGTACTTC. Translating gives CASGSTRAQYF.

The rearrangement links TRBV6-5 to TRBJ2-3; D unclear. The length of the CDR3 is 13 residues. Trimming left V 2 bases short and J 3 bases short, with 6 bases between. Per the germline V gene, CDR1 is MNHEY and CDR2 is SVGAGI. CDR3 loop: CASSYIDTDTQYF. CDR3 in DNA: TGTGCCAGCAGTTACATCGATACAGATACGCAGTATTTT.

The chain joins TRBV7-9 to TRBJ2-1; TRBD1 matches 10 bases. CDR3 length equals 17 residues. Looked up from germline, CDR1 is SEHNR and CDR2 is FQNEAQ (reference sequence). J was trimmed by 1 base and V by 5 bases; bases with no gene match: 8. The CDR3 bases are TGTGCCAGCAGCCCCCTCCCGGGACAGGGGTCCTACAATGAGCAGTTCTTC. Translated, it gives CASSPLPGQGSYNEQFF. Full variable domain (outside the CDR3, taken from reference TRBV7-9 and TRBJ2-1): DTGVSQNPRHKITKRGQNVTFRCDPISEHNRLYWYRQTLGQGPEFLTYFQNEAQLEKSRLLSDRFSAERPKGSFSTLEIQRTEQGDSAMYLCASSPLPGQGSYNEQFFGPGTRLTVL.

Many counts were recorded for this clonotype. The chain is built from TRBV20-1 and TRBJ2-1; a weak D match, TRBD2 (6 bases). The CDR3 is 14 amino acids. Germline lookup yields CDR1 DFQATT and CDR2 SNEGSKA (reference sequence). V was trimmed by 6 bases and J by 7 bases, leaving 19 bases between them. The CDR3 DNA sequence: TGCAGTGCAGCGGGCGGGGCGTTAGGGAATGAGCAGTTCTTC. Translated: CSAAGGALGNEQFF.

V is TRBV5-1 and J is TRBJ2-5; D unresolved. This CDR3 comprises 14 residues. V lost 0 bases and J lost 0, with 6 bases in between. Germline lookup yields CDR1 SGHRS and CDR2 YFSETQ. CDR3 loop: CASSLVTDQETQYF. CDR3 nucleotide sequence: TGCGCCAGCAGCTTGGTGACGGACCAAGAGACCCAGTACTTC.

This rearrangement joins TRBV7-6 to TRBJ1-1, with TRBD1 matching 7 bases. Germline V lookup: CDR1 SGHVS, CDR2 FNYEAQ. The trim removed 3 bases at V and 0 bases at J, leaving 4 bases unmatched. The CDR3 totals 15 residues. This chain's CDR3 is CASSLSGTVNTEAFF. The CDR3 nucleotides read TGTGCCAGCAGCTTGTCCGGGACAGTGAACACTGAAGCTTTCTTT.

This clonotype was picked up a small number of times. The rearrangement joins TRBV6-5 to TRBJ2-7, with TRBD2 identical over 7 bases. Germline lookup yields CDR1 MNHEY and CDR2 SVGAGI. The V gene end was trimmed by 2 bases and the J gene end by 0 bases; junction bases not matched to a gene: 1. The CDR3 covers 14 residues. CDR3 DNA sequence: TGTGCCAGCAGTTACCAGCGGGACTCCTACGAGCAGTACTTC. It yields the protein CASSYQRDSYEQYF.